The clone carrying this T cell receptor (beta chain) was picked up a small number of times. PCR amplification relied on 60 Vbeta primers (plus 13 Jbeta primers). TCRdb keeps only in-frame clones here, not all; method: immunoSEQ multiplex PCR. The table shows some 130,000 clones, with 65% to 80% occurring only once. The data stem from a study of cytomegalovirus exposure and HLA in healthy donors. The CDR3 totals 19 residues. The V gene end was trimmed by 2 bases and the J gene end by 0 bases; junction bases not matched to a gene: 13. Germline V gives CDR1 SGHVS, CDR2 FNYEAQ. The sample taken for sequencing was PBMCs. V gene TRBV7-6 combines with J gene TRBJ2-3, with TRBD1 matching 8 bases. This clonotype was obtained from a man aged 40-50 years in good health and CMV-seropositive. The CDR3 is CASSLWIGGTGTSTDTQYF. The CDR3 nucleotides read TGTGCCAGCAGCTTATGGATCGGAGGGACAGGAACTAGCACAGATACGCAGTATTTT.